The rows below give T cell receptor beta chains drawn from one sample of a study of CD8+ T cells in alopecia areata. The repertoire was sequenced with immunoSEQ multiplex PCR; TCRdb's copy has only in-frame clones and lacks some. The sample contains 190,000 or so clones, approximately 60% of which appear only once. The specimen was CD4+ T cells sorted from blood, collected at week 4, from a patient treated with tofacitinib. Receptors originate from a human donor with alopecia areata. The CDR3 runs from the conserved cysteine through the conserved F or W. A D gene is named only where the DNA matches it firmly. Clone size is given for some rows only: seen once, a few or many times, or a class if the clone is expanded.

clone size	J gene	V gene	CDR3 length	D gene	CDR3 DNA	CDR3 protein
.	TRBJ1-6	TRBV15	18	TRBD1	TGTGCCACCAGCAGAGGGGAGAGGGACAGGTGGATCAATTCACCCCTCCACTTT	CATSRGERDRWINSPLHF
.	TRBJ2-3	TRBV29-1	14	.	TGCAGCGTTGGGGAGCTATCAAGCACAGATACGCAGTATTTT	CSVGELSSTDTQYF
.	TRBJ2-3	TRBV6-5	12	.	TGTGCCAGCAGTTACTCCCCTGATACGCAGTATTTT	CASSYSPDTQYF
.	TRBJ2-5	TRBV23-1	15	.	TGCGCCAGCACCATGGGACGGCTGTGGGAAGAGACCCAGTACTTC	CASTMGRLWEETQYF
.	TRBJ1-2	TRBV5-1	13	.	TGCGCCAGCAGCTTGGATGAGCTCAGCGGCTACACCTTC	CASSLDELSGYTF
.	TRBJ2-3	TRBV20-1	11	.	TGCAGTGCCGAGCGGACAAGTACGCAGTATTTT	CSAERTSTQYF
.	TRBJ1-3	TRBV15	15	.	TGTGCCACCAGCAGAGATAGGGGATCTGGAAACACCATATATTTT	CATSRDRGSGNTIYF
.	TRBJ2-3	TRBV11-2	14	.	TGTGCCAGCAGCTTCGGAGCTGGCACAGATACGCAGTATTTT	CASSFGAGTDTQYF
once	TRBJ1-1	TRBV28	12	.	TGTGCCAGCAGTTTGAGGGGGACTGAAGCTTTCTTT	CASSLRGTEAFF
.	TRBJ2-5	TRBV7-9	14	.	TGTGCCAGCAGCTTACTAGCTAATCAAGAGACCCAGTACTTC	CASSLLANQETQYF
.	TRBJ1-5	TRBV30	12	.	TGTGCCTGGAGTGACAGCGTCCAGCCCCAGCATTTT	CAWSDSVQPQHF
.	TRBJ2-5	TRBV7-2	13	.	TGTGCCAGCAGCTTTGATTCCCAAGAGACCCAGTACTTC	CASSFDSQETQYF
few	TRBJ1-1	TRBV7-2	14	.	TGTGCCAGCAGCACAAAACAAGGGAGCACTGAAGCTTTCTTT	CASSTKQGSTEAFF
.	TRBJ1-5	TRBV29-1	18	TRBD1	TGCAGCGCTCTGGTCACGGACAGGGGGCGAGATAGCAATCAGCCCCAGCATTTT	CSALVTDRGRDSNQPQHF
.	TRBJ2-7	TRBV30	14	.	TGTGCCTGGTCAAGACAGCTTCTTGGTCACGAGCAGTACTTC	CAWSRQLLGHEQYF
.	TRBJ2-6	TRBV28	16	.	TGTGCCAGCAGTTTAGAGGGGGTTTTTGGGGCCAACGTCCTGACTTTC	CASSLEGVFGANVLTF
.	TRBJ1-2	TRBV30	13	.	TGTGCCTGGATGGAAGGAGTAAACTATGGCTACACCTTC	CAWMEGVNYGYTF
few	TRBJ2-7	TRBV29-1	12	TRBD1	TGCAGCATTGACAGGGGACCCTACGAGCAGTACTTC	CSIDRGPYEQYF
few	TRBJ2-1	TRBV29-1	16	TRBD2	TGCAGCGTTGAACCCGGGGGGGCGGAGACCTACAATGAGCAGTTCTTC	CSVEPGGAETYNEQFF
.	TRBJ1-5	TRBV27	15	.	TGTGCCAGCAGACCCTGGGGCTATAGCAATCAGCCCCAGCATTTT	CASRPWGYSNQPQHF
.	TRBJ1-3	TRBV29-1	12	.	TGCAGCGTTGTTGACGGCCGAAACACCATATATTTT	CSVVDGRNTIYF
.	TRBJ2-5	TRBV6-5	13	.	TGTGCCAGCCGGCCCAGGGTTCAAGAGACCCAGTACTTC	CASRPRVQETQYF
.	TRBJ1-1	TRBV4-3	15	.	TGCGCCAGCAGCCAAGCCATCAGCGGCTTGCTTGGAGCTTTCTTT	CASSQAISGLLGAFF
.	TRBJ2-3	TRBV6-5	14	.	TGTGCCAGCAGTTACTCGAAGGTTGCAGATACGCAGTATTTT	CASSYSKVADTQYF
once	TRBJ2-5	TRBV18	13	.	TGTGCCAGCTCACCAAGCCCCGGGGAGATGCCGTACTTC	CASSPSPGEMPYF
.	TRBJ1-6	TRBV6-5	13	.	TGTGCCAGCAGTCGTACAGGGTATTCACCCCTCCACTTT	CASSRTGYSPLHF
few	TRBJ1-3	TRBV2	16	TRBD1	TGTGCCAGCAGTGAATCACCGGACAGGGCGCGTAACACCATATATTTT	CASSESPDRARNTIYF
.	TRBJ1-6	TRBV7-3	14	.	TGTGCCAGCAGCCTCGCGGGACGCGATTCACCCCTCCACTTT	CASSLAGRDSPLHF
.	TRBJ2-6	TRBV29-1	16	TRBD1	TGCAGCGCTGCCGGGACAGGGGCCTCTGGGGCCAACGTCCTGACTTTC	CSAAGTGASGANVLTF
.	TRBJ2-2	TRBV7-2	13	.	TGTGCCAGCAGCATTACGAACACCGGGGAGCTGTTTTTT	CASSITNTGELFF
.	TRBJ2-7	TRBV30	19	.	TGTGCCTGGAGTGTACCGGGTCGTCAGGCGCGGTGGAGGGGCGACGAGCAGTACTTC	CAWSVPGRQARWRGDEQYF
.	TRBJ1-5	TRBV4-1	14	.	TGCGCCAGCAGCCAGACAGACAGCGATCAGCCCCAGCATTTT	CASSQTDSDQPQHF
.	TRBJ2-5	TRBV30	14	.	TGTGCCTGGAGTGTACGAGTATACGGTGAGACCCAGTACTTC	CAWSVRVYGETQYF
.	TRBJ2-7	TRBV29-1	13	.	TGCAGCGTTGCCCCAGGACAGTCCTACGAGCAGTACTTC	CSVAPGQSYEQYF
.	TRBJ1-1	TRBV6-5	12	.	TGTGCCAGCAGTTCGGTGAACACTGAAGCTTTCTTT	CASSSVNTEAFF
.	TRBJ2-7	TRBV7-2	14	TRBD2	TGTGCCAGCAGCGTGGCCGGGAGGGCCCTCGAGCAGTACTTC	CASSVAGRALEQYF
.	TRBJ2-7	TRBV29-1	11	.	TGCAGCGTACCACAGGGAGACGAGCAGTACTTC	CSVPQGDEQYF
.	TRBJ1-6	TRBV18	15	TRBD1	TGTGCCAGCACCGACAGGGGGCAGGGAAATTCACCCCTCCACTTT	CASTDRGQGNSPLHF
.	TRBJ2-1	TRBV7-9	16	.	TGTGCCAGCAGCTCCTTCACAGGGCACGGACCCAATGAGCAGTTCTTC	CASSSFTGHGPNEQFF
.	TRBJ2-3	TRBV28	13	.	TGTGCCAGCAGATCGGACTTTACAGATACGCAGTATTTT	CASRSDFTDTQYF
few	TRBJ1-2	TRBV19	14	.	TGTGCCAGTAGCATACCTCCGGCTCCATATGGCTACACCTTC	CASSIPPAPYGYTF
few	TRBJ1-2	TRBV28	14	.	TGTGCCAGCACCCCTGCGGGCAGGGTTTATGGCTACACCTTC	CASTPAGRVYGYTF